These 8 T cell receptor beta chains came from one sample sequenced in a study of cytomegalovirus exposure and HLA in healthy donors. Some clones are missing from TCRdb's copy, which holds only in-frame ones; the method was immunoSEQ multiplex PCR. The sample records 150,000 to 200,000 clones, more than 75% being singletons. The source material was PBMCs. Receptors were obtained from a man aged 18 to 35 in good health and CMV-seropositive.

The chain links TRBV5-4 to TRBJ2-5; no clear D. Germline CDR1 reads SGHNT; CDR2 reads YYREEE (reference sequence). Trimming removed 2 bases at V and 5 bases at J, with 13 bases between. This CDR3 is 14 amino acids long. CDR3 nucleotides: TGTGCCAGCAGCTTTCACAGTACGCGTGAGACCCAGTACTTC. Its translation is CASSFHSTRETQYF.

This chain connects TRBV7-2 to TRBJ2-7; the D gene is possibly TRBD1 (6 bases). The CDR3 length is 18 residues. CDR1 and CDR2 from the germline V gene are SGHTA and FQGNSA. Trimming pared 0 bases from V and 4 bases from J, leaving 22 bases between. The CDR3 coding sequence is TGTGCCAGCAGCTTAGCCCGGACAGTAGCTTTAGGGGTTTACGAGCAGTACTTC. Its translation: CASSLARTVALGVYEQYF.

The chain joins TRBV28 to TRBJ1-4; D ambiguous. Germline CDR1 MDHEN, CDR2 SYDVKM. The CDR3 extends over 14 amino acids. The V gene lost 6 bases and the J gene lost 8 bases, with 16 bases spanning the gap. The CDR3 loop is CASSPTWGGEKLFF. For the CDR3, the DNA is TGTGCCAGCAGCCCGACATGGGGAGGAGAAAAACTGTTTTTT.

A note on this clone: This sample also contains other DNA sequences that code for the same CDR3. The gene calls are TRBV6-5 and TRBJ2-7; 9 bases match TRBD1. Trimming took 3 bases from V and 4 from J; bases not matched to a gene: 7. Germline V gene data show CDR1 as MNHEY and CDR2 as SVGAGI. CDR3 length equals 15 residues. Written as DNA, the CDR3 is TGTGCCAGCAGTTATGCCGGGACAGGGTCGTACGAGCAGTACTTC. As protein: CASSYAGTGSYEQYF.

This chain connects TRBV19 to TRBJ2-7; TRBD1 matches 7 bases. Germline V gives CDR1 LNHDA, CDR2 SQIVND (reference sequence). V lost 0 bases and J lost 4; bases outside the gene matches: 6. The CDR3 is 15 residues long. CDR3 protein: CASSIDGTATYEQYF. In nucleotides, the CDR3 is TGTGCCAGTAGTATAGACGGGACAGCAACTTACGAGCAGTACTTC.

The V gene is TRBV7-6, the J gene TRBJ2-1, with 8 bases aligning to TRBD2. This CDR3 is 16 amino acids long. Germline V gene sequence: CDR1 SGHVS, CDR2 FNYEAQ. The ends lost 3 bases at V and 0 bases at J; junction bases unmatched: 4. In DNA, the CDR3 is TGTGCCAGCAGCTTGCGGGGGGCTAGCTCCTACAATGAGCAGTTCTTC. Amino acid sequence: CASSLRGASSYNEQFF. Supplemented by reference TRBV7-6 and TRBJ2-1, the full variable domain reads GAGVSQSPRYKVTKRGQDVALRCDPISGHVSLYWYRQALGQGPEFLTYFNYEAQQDKSGLPNDRFSAERPEGSISTLTIQRTEQRDSAMYRCASSLRGASSYNEQFFGPGTRLTVL.

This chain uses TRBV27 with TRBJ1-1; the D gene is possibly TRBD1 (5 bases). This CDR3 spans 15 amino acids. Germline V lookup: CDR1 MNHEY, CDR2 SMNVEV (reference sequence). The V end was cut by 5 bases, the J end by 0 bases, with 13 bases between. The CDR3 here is CASSEIQGLNTEAFF. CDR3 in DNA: TGTGCCAGCAGTGAAATCCAGGGTTTGAACACTGAAGCTTTCTTT.

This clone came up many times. CDR3 nucleotide sequence: TGTGCCAGCAGCTTAGCCCGTAGACAGGGGGCTCGAGAGCAGTACTTC. Translated, it gives CASSLARRQGAREQYF. The gene calls are TRBV7-9 and TRBJ2-7; 10 bases align to TRBD1. Unmatched junction bases numbered 9, after V lost 0 bases and J lost 7 bases. CDR3 length: 16 residues. CDR1 and CDR2 from the germline V gene are SEHNR and FQNEAQ (reference sequence).